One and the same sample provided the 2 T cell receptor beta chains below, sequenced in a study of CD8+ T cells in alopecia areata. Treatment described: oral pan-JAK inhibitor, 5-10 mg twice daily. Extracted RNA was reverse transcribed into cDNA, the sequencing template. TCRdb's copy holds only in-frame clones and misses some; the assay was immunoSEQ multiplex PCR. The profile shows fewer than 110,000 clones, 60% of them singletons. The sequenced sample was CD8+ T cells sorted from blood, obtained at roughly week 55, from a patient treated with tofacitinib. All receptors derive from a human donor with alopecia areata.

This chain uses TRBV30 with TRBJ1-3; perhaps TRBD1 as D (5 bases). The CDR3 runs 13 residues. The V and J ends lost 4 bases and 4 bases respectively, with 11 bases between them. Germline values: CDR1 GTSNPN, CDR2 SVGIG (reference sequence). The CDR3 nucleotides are TGTGCCTGGACTGGGGGAGGGGGAAACACCATATATTTT. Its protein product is CAWTGGGGNTIYF.

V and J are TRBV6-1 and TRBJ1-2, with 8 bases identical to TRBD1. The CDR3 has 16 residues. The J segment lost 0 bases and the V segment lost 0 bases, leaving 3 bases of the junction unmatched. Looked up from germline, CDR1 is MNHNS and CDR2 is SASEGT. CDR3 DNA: TGTGCCAGCAGTGAAGCATGGGACAGGACTAACTATGGCTACACCTTC. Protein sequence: CASSEAWDRTNYGYTF.